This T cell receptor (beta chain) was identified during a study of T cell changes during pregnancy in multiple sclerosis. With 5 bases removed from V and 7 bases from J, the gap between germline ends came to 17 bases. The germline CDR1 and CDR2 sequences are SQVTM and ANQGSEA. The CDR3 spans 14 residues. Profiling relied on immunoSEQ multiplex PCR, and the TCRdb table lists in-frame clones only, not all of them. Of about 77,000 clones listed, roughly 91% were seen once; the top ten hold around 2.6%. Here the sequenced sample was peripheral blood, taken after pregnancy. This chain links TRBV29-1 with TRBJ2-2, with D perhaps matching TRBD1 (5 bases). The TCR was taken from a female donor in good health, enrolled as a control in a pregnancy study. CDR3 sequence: CSVLKGVLGGELFF. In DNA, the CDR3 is TGCAGCGTTTTGAAAGGGGTGCTGGGCGGGGAGCTGTTTTTT.